The 24 T cell receptor beta chains below come from one sample, sequenced in a study of technical replicates of blood from a few donors. TCRdb keeps only in-frame clones here, not all; method: immunoSEQ multiplex PCR. The sample has approximately 64,000 clones, roughly 86% seen once. Sequenced input: PBMCs. Receptor source: a human donor in good health. Some clones in this sample may be carry-over from other donors' samples.

The chain employs TRBV11-2 and TRBJ1-6; D gene uncertain. CDR3 length: 12 residues. Between the trimmed V and J ends, which lost 4 bases and 7 bases, there was a span of 5 bases. CDR1 and CDR2 from the germline V gene are SGHAT and FQNNGV. CDR3 amino acids: CASSSGNSPLHF. CDR3 DNA sequence: TGTGCCAGCAGCTCGGGGAATTCACCCCTCCACTTT.

This sequence joins TRBV5-1 and TRBJ1-3; D remains ambiguous. Per the germline V gene, CDR1 is SGHRS and CDR2 is YFSETQ. This CDR3 has 15 amino acids. V was trimmed by 0 bases and J by 0 bases, leaving 7 bases between them. The CDR3 reads CASSLDSTSGNTIYF. The CDR3 bases are TGCGCCAGCAGCTTGGACAGTACCTCTGGAAACACCATATATTTT.

The rearrangement joins TRBV7-4 to TRBJ1-5; tentatively, D is TRBD1 (5 bases). V lost 5 bases and J 6 bases, leaving 20 bases between the germline ends. Germline assignment: CDR1 SGHVT and CDR2 SQSDAQ. The CDR3 is 16 residues long. The CDR3 region is CASSQTLDGTRQPQHF. CDR3 in DNA: TGTGCCAGCAGCCAAACCCTGGACGGGACTCGTCAGCCCCAGCATTTT.

In nucleotides, the CDR3 is TGTGCCAGCAGTCGACAATTCCTTGGGGAAAAACTGTTTTTT. It is translated as CASSRQFLGEKLFF. The chain links TRBV6-1 to TRBJ1-4; D gene ambiguous. The germline V gene has CDR1 MNHNS and CDR2 SASEGT. V shed 5 bases and J shed 8 bases, with 15 bases lying between them. The CDR3 is 14 amino acids.

This clone was seen only once. The chain employs TRBV7-9 and TRBJ2-2; tentative D call: TRBD2 (6 bases). Trimming left V 3 bases short and J 3 bases short, with 17 bases between. Looked up from germline, CDR1 is SEHNR and CDR2 is FQNEAQ (reference sequence). This CDR3 spans 17 amino acids. For the CDR3, the DNA is TGTGCCAGCAGCTTGATACCTAGCGATCTGTACACCGGGGAGCTGTTTTTT. Translating gives CASSLIPSDLYTGELFF.

This chain links TRBV5-1 with TRBJ1-1; D is perhaps TRBD1 (6 bases). Looked up from germline, CDR1 is SGHRS and CDR2 is YFSETQ. The CDR3 has 14 residues. With 0 bases removed from V and 4 bases from J, the gap between germline ends came to 10 bases. The DNA of the CDR3 is TGCGCCAGCAGCTTGGAGGGGGTCGGCACTGAAGCTTTCTTT. Its translation is CASSLEGVGTEAFF.

This rearrangement joins TRBV28 to TRBJ2-5, with 9 bases aligning to TRBD1. This CDR3 comprises 14 residues. Looked up from germline, CDR1 is MDHEN and CDR2 is SYDVKM. V was pared by 2 bases and J by 5 bases, with 3 bases of the junction left unmatched. The CDR3 spells CASSLNRGPETQYF. CDR3 coding DNA: TGTGCCAGCAGTTTAAACAGGGGGCCGGAGACCCAGTACTTC.

The chain combines TRBV11-2 with TRBJ2-1, with D tentatively TRBD2 (6 bases). Germline V gene sequence: CDR1 SGHAT, CDR2 FQNNGV. This CDR3 spans 15 amino acids. The V gene lost 3 bases and the J gene lost 4 bases, with 13 bases spanning the gap. CDR3 sequence: CASSLEGRGYNEQFF. The CDR3 DNA reads TGTGCCAGCAGCTTGGAGGGAAGAGGGTACAATGAGCAGTTCTTC.

This clone appeared once. The chain has TRBV5-8 and TRBJ1-6, with 9 bases lining up with TRBD1. Germline values: CDR1 SGHTS, CDR2 YDEGEE. V trimming: 4 bases; J trimming: 4 bases; junction bases outside the gene matches: 9. The CDR3 is 17 amino acids. CDR3 DNA: TGTGCCAGCAGCGGCCTGACAGGGGGAGATTATAATTCACCCCTCCACTTT. Its translation: CASSGLTGGDYNSPLHF.

The chain couples TRBV4-1 to TRBJ1-4; D is perhaps TRBD1 (5 bases). The CDR3 consists of 13 residues. Trimming took off 4 bases at V and 8 bases at J, with 11 bases between the two ends. CDR1 MGHRA and CDR2 YSYEKL come from the germline V gene. CDR3 protein: CASSLGLGEKLFF. The CDR3 DNA sequence: TGCGCCAGCAGCCTGGGGCTTGGGGAAAAACTGTTTTTT.

As DNA, the CDR3 is TGTGCCAGCAGCTTAGCACTAGAGCTCGAGCAGTACTTC. Amino acid sequence: CASSLALELEQYF. V usage is TRBV11-2 and J usage is TRBJ2-7, with a weak D call TRBD2 (5 bases). Germline V gene sequence: CDR1 SGHAT, CDR2 FQNNGV. The V end was cut by 1 base, the J end by 6 bases, with 10 bases between. CDR3 length equals 13 residues.

V usage is TRBV6-1 and J usage is TRBJ2-2; the D gene is possibly TRBD1 (6 bases). V shed 8 bases and J shed 1 base, with 14 bases lying between them. Per the germline V gene, CDR1 is MNHNS and CDR2 is SASEGT. The CDR3 has 15 amino acids. The CDR3 spells CASYERGKNTGELFF. The DNA of the CDR3 is TGTGCCAGCTACGAGAGGGGGAAGAACACCGGGGAGCTGTTTTTT.

V is TRBV10-3 and J is TRBJ1-1, with TRBD1 as a possible D gene (6 bases). Trimming pared 9 bases from V and 0 bases from J, leaving 17 bases between. This CDR3 contains 15 residues. Germline loops: CDR1 ENHRY, CDR2 SYGVKD. CDR3 residues: CAIRQVGFLNTEAFF. In nucleotides, the CDR3 is TGTGCCATAAGACAGGTGGGCTTCTTGAACACTGAAGCTTTCTTT.

In DNA, the CDR3 is TGTGCCAGCAGTCGCCGGGACACACCCCTCCACTTT. The encoded protein is CASSRRDTPLHF. This chain connects TRBV6-6 to TRBJ1-6; the D gene is possibly TRBD1 (6 bases). Trimming pared 5 bases from V and 11 bases from J, leaving 10 bases between. Germline lookup yields CDR1 MNHNY and CDR2 SVGAGI (reference sequence). The CDR3 totals 12 residues.

J is TRBJ1-1 and V is TRBV5-1; D ambiguous. The V end lost 1 base, the J end lost 7 bases, and 17 bases lay between the germline ends. The CDR3 is 15 amino acids. Germline V gives CDR1 SGHRS, CDR2 YFSETQ. In nucleotides, the CDR3 is TGCGCCAGCAGCTTGTCCGGGGATGGAACAAATGAAGCTTTCTTT. Amino acid sequence: CASSLSGDGTNEAFF.

V and J are TRBV6-5 and TRBJ2-2; 8 nucleotides agree with TRBD1. The length of the CDR3 is 15 residues. V shed 2 bases and J 3 bases; nucleotides not matched to a gene: 2. Germline values: CDR1 MNHEY, CDR2 SVGAGI. The CDR3 nucleotides read TGTGCCAGCAGTTACGCGGACAGGGACACCGGGGAGCTGTTTTTT. Translation: CASSYADRDTGELFF.

The chain links TRBV18 to TRBJ1-5; the D is unclear. The CDR3 has 15 amino acids. Germline CDR1 is KGHSH and CDR2 is LQKENI. V lost 3 bases and J 0 bases, leaving 9 bases between the germline ends. The CDR3 DNA reads TGTGCCAGCTCACCGGAGGGATATAGCAATCAGCCCCAGCATTTT. It is translated as CASSPEGYSNQPQHF. The whole variable domain, filled in from reference TRBV18 and TRBJ1-5, reads NAGVMQNPRHLVRRRGQEARLRCSPMKGHSHVYWYRQLPEEGLKFMVYLQKENIIDESGMPKERFSAEFPKEGPSILRIQQVVRGDSAAYFCASSPEGYSNQPQHFGDGTRLSIL.

J is TRBJ2-7 and V is TRBV27, with 10 bases matching TRBD1. V lost 3 bases and J lost 3; bases outside the gene matches: 5. This CDR3 comprises 15 residues. Germline assignment: CDR1 MNHEY and CDR2 SMNVEV (reference sequence). CDR3 amino acids: CASSLRDRGLYEQYF. DNA of the CDR3: TGTGCCAGCAGTTTGAGAGACAGGGGGCTCTACGAGCAGTACTTC.

A few counts support this clone. The chain couples TRBV4-3 to TRBJ2-3; D perhaps matches TRBD1 (5 bases). The CDR3 length is 15 residues. Germline CDR1 reads LGHNA; CDR2 reads YSLEER. Trimming removed 3 bases at V and 5 bases at J, with 15 bases between. CDR3 in amino acids: CASSQTAVDEDTQYF. The CDR3 DNA is TGCGCCAGCAGCCAGACAGCCGTGGATGAAGATACGCAGTATTTT.

This chain connects TRBV6-1 to TRBJ1-2; 9 nucleotides match TRBD1. CDR3 size: 15 residues. V shed 2 bases and J 2 bases; nucleotides not matched to a gene: 3. Looked up from germline, CDR1 is MNHNS and CDR2 is SASEGT. For the CDR3, the DNA is TGTGCCAGCAGTGAAACGGGACAGGGAAACTATGGCTACACCTTC. Its translation: CASSETGQGNYGYTF.

Only one count was recorded for this clone. The chain is built from TRBV5-1 and TRBJ2-5; possibly TRBD2 for D (7 bases). With 4 bases removed from V and 5 bases from J, the gap between germline ends came to 18 bases. This CDR3 has 15 amino acids. CDR1 SGHRS and CDR2 YFSETQ come from the germline V gene. The CDR3 region has the DNA TGCGCCAGCAGCGTCCTCGGGGGGCGCGGGGAGACCCAGTACTTC. Its protein product is CASSVLGGRGETQYF.

V gene TRBV7-2 combines with J gene TRBJ1-2; 9 bases agree with TRBD1. Germline V lookup: CDR1 SGHTA, CDR2 FQGNSA. The CDR3 has 13 amino acids. V was clipped by 6 bases and J by 5 bases; unmatched bases: 4. CDR3 in amino acids: CASRYRGLYGYTF. In DNA form, the CDR3 reads TGTGCCAGCAGATACAGGGGGCTTTATGGCTACACCTTC. The whole variable domain, remainder taken from reference TRBV7-2 and TRBJ1-2, is GAGVSQSPSNKVTEKGKDVELRCDPISGHTALYWYRQSLGQGLEFLIYFQGNSAPDKSGLPSDRFSAERTGGSVSTLTIQRTQQEDSAVYLCASRYRGLYGYTFGSGTRLTVV.

The chain employs TRBV2 and TRBJ1-1, with a weak D call TRBD1 (5 bases). Trimming cost V 6 bases and J 1 base, with 9 bases left between them. The CDR3 length is 13 residues. Germline CDR1 and CDR2: SNHLY and FYNNEI. The CDR3 bases are TGTGCCAGCAGGACGACAGAGAACACTGAAGCTTTCTTT. Amino acids: CASRTTENTEAFF.

The chain has TRBV7-6 and TRBJ1-2; 9 bases are shared with TRBD1. Germline CDR1 is SGHVS and CDR2 is FNYEAQ. CDR3 size: 14 residues. V lost 5 bases to trimming and J lost 7 bases; unmatched junction nucleotides: 8. CDR3 nucleotides: TGTGCCAGCAGCCCCGCCACAGGGGGCACTGGCTACACCTTC. It is translated as CASSPATGGTGYTF.